Detailed here is one TCR beta chain. As yet, its antigen is unknown. In eight separate reactions per sample, cDNA was generated. Using the 5' RACE reads, TCRdb records one entry per CDR3 protein without DNA. Here the sample table reports about 440,000 distinct CDR3 sequences. This record comes from a study of monozygotic twins with inflammatory bowel disease. Study-level findings and limits: The inverse Simpson measure of TCRbeta diversity was lower in IBD patients than in healthy co-twins.

Germline CDR1 and CDR2: DFQATT and SNEGSKA (reference sequence). The length of the CDR3 is 13 residues. This TCR was recovered from a human donor with ulcerative colitis or Crohn's disease, or a healthy co-twin of an affected twin (not recorded which). The sample comprised blood. The J gene is TRBJ2-1, the V gene TRBV20-1; TCRdb indicates TRBD2, and absent DNA this call remains unverified. The CDR3 spells CSARAGGLNEQFF.